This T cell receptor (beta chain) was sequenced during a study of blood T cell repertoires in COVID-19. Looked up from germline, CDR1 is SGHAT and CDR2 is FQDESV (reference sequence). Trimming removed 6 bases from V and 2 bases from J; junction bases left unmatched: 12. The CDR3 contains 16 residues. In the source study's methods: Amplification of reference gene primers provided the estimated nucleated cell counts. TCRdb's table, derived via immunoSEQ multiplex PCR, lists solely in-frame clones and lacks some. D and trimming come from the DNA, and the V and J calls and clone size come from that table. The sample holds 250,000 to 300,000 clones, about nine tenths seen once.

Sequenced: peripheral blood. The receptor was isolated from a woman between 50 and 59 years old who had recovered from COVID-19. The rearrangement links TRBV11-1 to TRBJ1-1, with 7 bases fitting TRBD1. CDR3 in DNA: TGTGCCAGCAGGGTGGACAGGTTCCTTGGTAACACTGAAGCTTTCTTT. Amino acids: CASRVDRFLGNTEAFF.